This is a list of T cell receptor beta chains from one sample in a study of blood T cells in healthy people across ages. Via MiXCR, TCRdb re-called the 5' RACE reads, giving one row per CDR3 protein. The data show some 1.5 million distinct CDR3 sequences, with 40% to 45% seen just once and around 4% held by the top ten. The material sequenced was blood. Receptor source: a woman between 18 and 30 years old in good health. Each CDR3 is given with its conserved first and last residue. The D gene is left open where the match is weak. Expanded clones get a size class; other rows say once, few or many, or leave the size out.

TRBJ2-5 few TRBV29-1 NA CSVLRDSPETQYF TGCAGCGTTCTAAGGGATAGTCCGGAGACCCAGTACTTC
TRBJ1-1 NA TRBV7-2 NA CASSTAAQGRFAEAFF TGTGCCAGCAGCACCGCGGCACAGGGTCGTTTCGCTGAAGCTTTCTTT
TRBJ2-1 once TRBV24-1 TRBD1 CATSDPGTGGNEQFF TGTGCCACCAGTGATCCCGGGACAGGTGGCAATGAGCAGTTCTTC
TRBJ2-3 few TRBV27 NA CASSFWATDTQYF TGTGCCAGCAGTTTCTGGGCGACAGATACGCAGTATTTT
TRBJ1-1 few TRBV10-3 NA CAISERGSLTEAFF TGTGCCATCAGTGAAAGGGGATCTTTAACTGAAGCTTTCTTT
TRBJ2-7 NA TRBV12-3/TRBV12-4 NA CASSRQAIYNEQYF TGTGCCAGCAGCCGACAGGCTATTTACAATGAGCAGTACTTC
TRBJ1-2 few TRBV7-2 NA CASSIRTSGGYTF TGTGCCAGCAGCATAAGAACAAGCGGGGGCTACACCTTC
TRBJ2-1 NA TRBV27 NA CASSPRTDPRNEQFF TGTGCCAGCAGTCCGCGGACGGATCCACGTAATGAGCAGTTCTTC
TRBJ2-1 NA TRBV27 TRBD2 CASSPILAGFGNEQFF TGTGCCAGCAGCCCCATACTAGCGGGGTTTGGCAATGAGCAGTTCTTC
TRBJ2-5 NA TRBV24-1 TRBD1 CATSDSAGGDERYF TGTGCCACCAGTGACTCGGCAGGGGGCGACGAGCGGTACTTC
TRBJ2-3 NA TRBV20-1 NA CSARVSGRTTDTQYF TGCAGTGCTAGGGTGTCGGGGCGGACCACAGATACGCAGTATTTT
TRBJ1-1 few TRBV3-1 NA CASSQVQGLKAFF TGTGCCAGCAGCCAAGTCCAGGGCCTGAAAGCTTTCTTT
TRBJ1-4 NA TRBV4-3 TRBD1 CASSGQGAGGEKLFF TGCGCCAGCAGCGGGCAGGGGGCAGGAGGAGAAAAACTGTTTTTT
TRBJ1-2 few TRBV30 NA CASRSYGYTF TGTGCCTCTAGGAGCTATGGCTACACCTTC
TRBJ2-7 few TRBV5-6 TRBD2 CASSLGSSGPGGMNEQYF TGTGCCAGCAGCTTGGGGTCTAGCGGGCCTGGGGGTATGAACGAGCAGTACTTC
TRBJ2-7 NA TRBV28 NA CASSFRRMDSVSSYEQYF TGTGCCAGCAGTTTCCGTCGGATGGACAGCGTCTCCTCCTACGAGCAGTACTTC
TRBJ2-1 few TRBV4-2 NA CASSQEMSGAYNEQFF TGTGCCAGCAGCCAAGAGATGAGCGGAGCCTACAATGAGCAGTTCTTC
TRBJ2-1 few TRBV20-1 TRBD1 CSASTGTGYNEQFF TGCAGTGCTAGTACCGGGACAGGGTACAATGAGCAGTTCTTC
TRBJ2-2 NA TRBV6-2/TRBV6-3 NA CASSYRVYTGELFF TGTGCCAGCAGTTATCGGGTTTACACCGGGGAGCTGTTTTTT
TRBJ1-2 NA TRBV30 NA CAWTGDGNYGYTF TGTGCCTGGACGGGTGACGGGAACTATGGCTACACCTTC
TRBJ1-1 NA TRBV4-3 NA CASSQPDGTEAFF TGCGCCAGCAGCCAACCGGACGGCACTGAAGCTTTCTTT
TRBJ1-1 NA TRBV12-3/TRBV12-4 NA CASRGAYFTEAFF TGTGCCAGCAGAGGTGCCTATTTCACTGAAGCTTTCTTT
TRBJ2-7 many TRBV7-9 NA CASGGSSYEQYF TGTGCCAGCGGGGGCTCGTCCTACGAGCAGTACTTC
TRBJ2-5 NA TRBV21-1 NA CASMLSQETQYF TGTGCCAGCATGCTGTCCCAAGAGACCCAGTACTTC
TRBJ2-5 NA TRBV24-1 NA CATQDMEGQETQYF TGTGCCACACAGGACATGGAGGGACAAGAGACCCAGTACTTC
TRBJ2-1 NA TRBV5-1 TRBD1 CASSLGGQGVGQFF TGCGCCAGCAGCTTGGGCGGACAGGGAGTCGGGCAGTTCTTC
TRBJ2-7 NA TRBV7-9 NA CASSLVVGFLDNEQYF TGTGCCAGCAGCTTAGTAGTGGGATTCCTAGACAATGAGCAGTACTTC
TRBJ2-5 NA TRBV28 TRBD1 CASSTDRASYNEQYF TGTGCCAGCAGCACGGACAGGGCCTCCTACAATGAGCAGTACTTC
TRBJ1-2 many TRBV20-1 NA CSARDGSYYGYTF TGCAGTGCTAGAGATGGCAGCTACTATGGCTACACCTTC
TRBJ2-7 few TRBV20-1 NA CSARKTGGSSYEQYF TGCAGTGCTAGAAAAACAGGCGGCAGCTCCTACGAGCAGTACTTC
TRBJ2-1 NA TRBV5-1 TRBD2 CASSITSGGASGFNEQFF TGCGCCAGCAGCATTACTAGCGGGGGAGCTTCGGGTTTCAATGAGCAGTTCTTC
TRBJ2-5 NA TRBV28 TRBD1 CASSFAGTGKETQYF TGTGCCAGCAGTTTCGCCGGGACAGGGAAAGAGACCCAGTACTTC
TRBJ1-5 NA TRBV7-8 NA CASSYLTANQPQHF TGTGCCAGCAGCTACCTGACAGCTAATCAGCCCCAGCATTTT
TRBJ1-6 NA TRBV6-1 NA CASSKGPTRGYNSPLHF TGTGCCAGCAGTAAGGGGCCCACCCGTGGATATAATTCACCCCTCCACTTT
TRBJ2-1 NA TRBV4-1 NA CASSPPGSQDEQFF TGCGCCAGCAGCCCTCCAGGGTCTCAAGATGAGCAGTTCTTC
TRBJ2-7 few TRBV27 TRBD2 CATRTSGSYEQYF TGTGCCACTAGGACTAGCGGCTCCTACGAGCAGTACTTC
TRBJ2-5 NA TRBV7-8 NA CASSLTDGWETQYF TGTGCCAGCAGCTTGACTGACGGGTGGGAGACCCAGTACTTC
TRBJ2-2 few TRBV12-3/TRBV12-4 NA CASSRWTQPGELFF TGTGCCAGCAGTCGTTGGACACAACCCGGGGAGCTGTTTTTT
TRBJ2-7 NA TRBV18 TRBD1 CASSPKGTGLRDEQYF TGTGCCAGCTCACCGAAGGGGACAGGGCTCAGGGACGAGCAGTACTTC
TRBJ1-3 NA TRBV6-6 NA CASSYKVVGNSGNTIYF TGTGCCAGCAGTTACAAGGTGGTGGGGAACTCTGGAAACACCATATATTTT
TRBJ2-7 few TRBV27 TRBD2 CASSSGRGGSYEQYF TGTGCCAGCAGTTCGGGCCGCGGGGGTTCCTACGAGCAGTACTTC
TRBJ1-6 few TRBV28 NA CASSLRESPLHF TGTGCCAGCAGTTTAAGGGAGTCACCCCTCCACTTT
TRBJ1-2 NA TRBV7-9 TRBD1 CASTTTGGDYGYTF TGTGCCAGCACCACCACAGGGGGTGACTATGGCTACACCTTC
TRBJ2-7 NA TRBV6-5 TRBD1 CASSYFGTGSGEQYF TGTGCCAGCAGTTACTTCGGGACAGGGTCAGGCGAGCAGTACTTC
TRBJ2-1 few TRBV12-3/TRBV12-4 TRBD2 CASSPGLQRTSVRNEQFF TGTGCCAGCAGTCCAGGTCTACAAAGGACTAGCGTTAGGAATGAGCAGTTCTTC
TRBJ2-6 NA TRBV29-1 NA CSVQVLRSGANVLTF TGCAGCGTCCAGGTCCTCCGCTCTGGGGCCAACGTCCTGACTTTC
TRBJ2-7 few TRBV13 NA CASSSNRAYEQYF TGTGCCAGCAGCTCTAACAGGGCCTACGAGCAGTACTTC
TRBJ2-1 few TRBV7-3 NA CASSLTGGISYNEQFF TGTGCCAGCAGCTTAACGGGGGGTATTTCCTACAATGAGCAGTTCTTC
TRBJ1-6 NA TRBV6-6 NA CASSYRCLPLHF TGTGCCAGCAGTTACCGCTGTTTACCCCTCCACTTT
TRBJ1-1 NA TRBV12-3/TRBV12-4 NA CASSRSGHRNTEAFF TGTGCCAGCAGTCGCAGTGGACATAGGAACACTGAAGCTTTCTTT
TRBJ2-7 NA TRBV5-1 NA CASSLDNRYEQYF TGCGCCAGCAGCTTGGATAACAGGTACGAGCAGTACTTC
TRBJ2-7 few TRBV5-4 NA CASSLRDMTSYEQYF TGTGCCAGCAGCTTAAGGGACATGACCTCCTACGAGCAGTACTTC
TRBJ2-3 NA TRBV7-7 NA CASSLSVHSTDTQYF TGTGCTAGCAGCTTAAGCGTCCACAGCACAGATACGCAGTATTTT
TRBJ2-3 few TRBV29-1 NA CSVLRGGRMDTQYF TGCAGCGTTCTAAGGGGGGGTCGGATGGATACGCAGTATTTT
TRBJ1-2 few TRBV7-2 NA CASRGWDDYGYTF TGTGCCAGCAGAGGGTGGGATGACTATGGCTACACCTTC
TRBJ2-7 few TRBV6-5 TRBD1 CASSYFMTGSYEQYF TGTGCCAGCAGTTACTTTATGACAGGGAGCTACGAGCAGTACTTC
TRBJ1-1 few TRBV7-9 TRBD1 CASSSTDRGPGTEAFF TGTGCCAGCAGCTCAACCGACAGGGGGCCGGGCACTGAAGCTTTCTTT
TRBJ2-1 NA TRBV21-1 NA CASSPPWGKRETFNNEQFF TGTGCCAGCAGCCCGCCTTGGGGGAAGAGGGAAACCTTCAACAATGAGCAGTTCTTC
TRBJ1-4 few TRBV5-5 NA CASSSPTTEAFEKLFF TGTGCCAGCAGCTCCCCCACGACAGAAGCGTTTGAAAAACTGTTTTTT
TRBJ2-2 NA TRBV12-3/TRBV12-4 NA CASSLWGDGELFF TGTGCCAGCAGTTTATGGGGCGACGGGGAGCTGTTTTTT